This T cell receptor (beta chain) appears in the sequencing data of a study of T cells after yellow fever vaccination. The 5'RACE template-switching step produced TCR cDNA and added a universal primer site and UMIs. Each CDR3 protein is one row after TCRdb ran MiXCR on the 5' RACE reads. The sample carries roughly 520,000 distinct CDR3 sequences, 20% to 25% recorded once. This clonotype was observed a few times. The target antigen is unknown. Study-wide points: FACS-sorted repertoires could harbor abundant contaminating bulk-population clonotypes. Subsequent to the booster, the majority of primary-vaccination clones reappeared (96% CD4, about 90% CD8). A limited proportion of clonotypes was detected within both the CD4 and CD8 compartments.

This CDR3 has 18 residues. With V trimmed by 2 bases and J by 8 bases, 14 bases remained unmatched. Germline CDR1 WNHNN, CDR2 SYGVQD (reference sequence). V gene TRBV10-1 combines with J gene TRBJ2-3; 12 nucleotides agree with TRBD2. The material was PBMCs, obtained 20 to 25 days after the first yellow fever vaccination. This receptor was obtained from a man younger than 35 who received the YFV17D yellow fever vaccine. The CDR3 loop reads CASSEKPLAGGPVGTQYF. As DNA, the CDR3 is TGCGCCAGCAGTGAGAAGCCCCTAGCGGGGGGGCCAGTCGGTACGCAGTATTTT.